This is a list of T cell receptor beta chains from one sample in a study of blood T cell repertoires in COVID-19. Only in-frame clones appear in the TCRdb table, and some are missing; sequencing was by immunoSEQ multiplex PCR. The sample has 150,000 or so clones, around 89% seen once. The material sequenced was peripheral blood. Receptor source: a man in his sixties with active or convalescent COVID-19. CDR3s include the opening cysteine and the closing phenylalanine or tryptophan. The D gene is left open where the match is weak. Clone size is not always given. Where it is, it says once, few, many or a class for expanded clones.

clone size: .; D gene: .; V gene: TRBV5-6; J gene: TRBJ1-6; CDR3 protein: CASSQVEGNSPLHF; CDR3 DNA: TGTGCCAGCAGCCAGGTGGAGGGAAATTCACCCCTCCACTTT
clone size: .; D gene: TRBD1; V gene: TRBV14; J gene: TRBJ2-7; CDR3 protein: CASRQGDYEQYF; CDR3 DNA: TGTGCCAGCAGACAGGGGGACTACGAGCAGTACTTC
clone size: .; D gene: .; V gene: TRBV2; J gene: TRBJ1-5; CDR3 protein: CATTLGGLNQPQHF; CDR3 DNA: TGTGCCACCACTCTGGGGGGGCTCAATCAGCCCCAGCATTTT
clone size: .; D gene: .; V gene: TRBV18; J gene: TRBJ1-1; CDR3 protein: CASSRLGGGNTEAFF; CDR3 DNA: TGTGCCAGCTCACGTCTGGGAGGGGGGAACACTGAAGCTTTCTTT
clone size: .; D gene: .; V gene: TRBV11-2; J gene: TRBJ2-2; CDR3 protein: CASSLSRAGLFF; CDR3 DNA: TGTGCCAGCAGCTTATCCAGGGCCGGGCTGTTTTTT
clone size: .; D gene: .; V gene: TRBV5-1; J gene: TRBJ1-6; CDR3 protein: CASSLAQVGSPLHF; CDR3 DNA: TGCGCCAGCAGCTTGGCCCAGGTTGGTTCACCCCTCCACTTT
clone size: .; D gene: TRBD2; V gene: TRBV7-2; J gene: TRBJ2-7; CDR3 protein: CASRRGTSGRWDEQYF; CDR3 DNA: TGTGCCAGCAGGAGAGGGACTAGCGGGAGATGGGACGAGCAGTACTTC
clone size: .; D gene: .; V gene: TRBV6-4; J gene: TRBJ2-1; CDR3 protein: CASSYWDSSYNEQFF; CDR3 DNA: TGTGCCAGCAGCTACTGGGACTCCTCCTACAATGAGCAGTTCTTC
clone size: .; D gene: .; V gene: TRBV24-1; J gene: TRBJ2-2; CDR3 protein: CATSESDGKGGGELFF; CDR3 DNA: TGTGCCACCAGTGAGAGCGACGGGAAAGGCGGCGGGGAGCTGTTTTTT
clone size: few; D gene: TRBD2; V gene: TRBV29-1; J gene: TRBJ2-3; CDR3 protein: CSAFGTSGEDTQYF; CDR3 DNA: TGCAGCGCCTTCGGGACTAGCGGGGAGGATACGCAGTATTTT
clone size: .; D gene: .; V gene: TRBV11-2; J gene: TRBJ2-4; CDR3 protein: CASSPQAKNIQYF; CDR3 DNA: TGTGCCAGCAGCCCCCAAGCCAAAAACATTCAGTACTTC
clone size: once; D gene: .; V gene: TRBV18; J gene: TRBJ1-2; CDR3 protein: CASSPGRGSYGYTF; CDR3 DNA: TGTGCCAGCTCACCGGGTAGGGGCAGCTATGGCTACACCTTC
clone size: once; D gene: TRBD1; V gene: TRBV6-5; J gene: TRBJ1-4; CDR3 protein: CASSSGGGDEKLFF; CDR3 DNA: TGTGCCAGCAGCTCAGGGGGCGGGGATGAAAAACTGTTTTTT
clone size: .; D gene: TRBD1; V gene: TRBV28; J gene: TRBJ1-1; CDR3 protein: CASSSGQANTEAFF; CDR3 DNA: TGTGCCAGCAGTTCGGGACAGGCGAACACTGAAGCTTTCTTT
clone size: .; D gene: .; V gene: TRBV18; J gene: TRBJ1-1; CDR3 protein: CASSVEGVNTEAFF; CDR3 DNA: TGTGCCAGCTCAGTCGAGGGGGTGAACACTGAAGCTTTCTTT
clone size: .; D gene: .; V gene: TRBV30; J gene: TRBJ1-3; CDR3 protein: CAWSVRGPNTIYF; CDR3 DNA: TGTGCCTGGAGTGTACGTGGCCCAAACACCATATATTTT
clone size: .; D gene: .; V gene: TRBV6-2/TRBV6-3; J gene: TRBJ2-1; CDR3 protein: CASSLRNEQFF; CDR3 DNA: TGTGCCAGCAGTCTCAGGAATGAGCAGTTCTTC
clone size: .; D gene: .; V gene: TRBV12-5; J gene: TRBJ2-7; CDR3 protein: CASADTGSHEQYF; CDR3 DNA: TGTGCTAGTGCCGATACAGGGTCCCACGAGCAGTACTTC
clone size: .; D gene: TRBD2; V gene: TRBV27; J gene: TRBJ2-1; CDR3 protein: CASSPTSGSGSNEQFF; CDR3 DNA: TGTGCCAGCAGTCCCACTAGCGGGAGTGGAAGCAATGAGCAGTTCTTC
clone size: .; D gene: .; V gene: TRBV6-5; J gene: TRBJ1-6; CDR3 protein: CASTRRGYDNSPLHF; CDR3 DNA: TGTGCCAGCACTCGTAGGGGTTACGATAATTCACCCCTCCACTTT
clone size: .; D gene: .; V gene: TRBV19; J gene: TRBJ1-4; CDR3 protein: CASSISGWSEKLFF; CDR3 DNA: TGTGCCAGTAGTATTTCAGGGTGGAGTGAAAAACTGTTTTTT
clone size: .; D gene: TRBD1; V gene: TRBV20-1; J gene: TRBJ1-1; CDR3 protein: CSASLLDRREAFF; CDR3 DNA: TGCAGTGCTAGTCTTCTGGACAGGCGTGAAGCTTTCTTT
clone size: .; D gene: .; V gene: TRBV7-2; J gene: TRBJ1-6; CDR3 protein: CASSHGQNNSPLHF; CDR3 DNA: TGTGCCAGCAGCCACGGACAGAATAATTCACCCCTCCACTTT
clone size: few; D gene: .; V gene: TRBV11-1; J gene: TRBJ1-1; CDR3 protein: CASSSYNTEAFF; CDR3 DNA: TGTGCCAGCAGCTCCTATAACACTGAAGCTTTCTTT
clone size: .; D gene: TRBD1; V gene: TRBV28; J gene: TRBJ1-2; CDR3 protein: CASSDSGTGGVIYGYTF; CDR3 DNA: TGTGCCAGCAGTGACTCCGGGACAGGGGGCGTTATATATGGCTACACCTTC
clone size: .; D gene: .; V gene: TRBV18; J gene: TRBJ2-2; CDR3 protein: CASSPGTPNTGELFF; CDR3 DNA: TGTGCCAGCTCACCCGGGACACCGAACACCGGGGAGCTGTTTTTT
clone size: .; D gene: TRBD1; V gene: TRBV7-8; J gene: TRBJ1-2; CDR3 protein: CASSLPPGQIYTF; CDR3 DNA: TGTGCCAGCAGCTTGCCCCCGGGACAGATCTACACCTTC
clone size: .; D gene: .; V gene: TRBV7-8; J gene: TRBJ2-4; CDR3 protein: CASSWGAAKNIQYF; CDR3 DNA: TGTGCCAGCAGTTGGGGCGCGGCCAAAAACATTCAGTACTTC
clone size: .; D gene: .; V gene: TRBV6-5; J gene: TRBJ2-7; CDR3 protein: CASSYSFTRGGGEQYF; CDR3 DNA: TGTGCCAGCAGTTACTCCTTTACAAGGGGAGGCGGCGAGCAGTACTTC
clone size: .; D gene: TRBD1; V gene: TRBV7-8; J gene: TRBJ1-6; CDR3 protein: CASSRTDRGFSYNSPLHF; CDR3 DNA: TGTGCCAGCAGCCGCACCGACAGGGGATTCTCCTATAATTCACCCCTCCACTTT
clone size: .; D gene: TRBD1; V gene: TRBV27; J gene: TRBJ1-5; CDR3 protein: CASYPGQPSNQPQHF; CDR3 DNA: TGTGCCAGCTATCCGGGACAGCCTAGCAATCAGCCCCAGCATTTT
clone size: .; D gene: .; V gene: TRBV4-1; J gene: TRBJ2-6; CDR3 protein: CASSQGRVALSGANVLTF; CDR3 DNA: TGCGCCAGCAGCCAGGGTCGAGTAGCCCTCTCTGGGGCCAACGTCCTGACTTTC
clone size: .; D gene: TRBD1; V gene: TRBV18; J gene: TRBJ1-3; CDR3 protein: CASTSGTGHSGNTIYF; CDR3 DNA: TGTGCCAGCACCTCCGGGACAGGTCACTCTGGAAACACCATATATTTT
clone size: few; D gene: .; V gene: TRBV15; J gene: TRBJ2-7; CDR3 protein: CATTVGEDSYEQYF; CDR3 DNA: TGTGCCACCACTGTGGGGGAGGACTCCTACGAGCAGTACTTC
clone size: .; D gene: TRBD1; V gene: TRBV2; J gene: TRBJ1-1; CDR3 protein: CASRVRQGDTEAFF; CDR3 DNA: TGTGCCAGCAGGGTTCGACAGGGAGACACTGAAGCTTTCTTT
clone size: .; D gene: TRBD2; V gene: TRBV7-9; J gene: TRBJ2-7; CDR3 protein: CASSFRGGSLVEQYF; CDR3 DNA: TGTGCCAGCAGCTTTAGAGGCGGGAGTTTAGTCGAGCAGTACTTC
clone size: .; D gene: TRBD1; V gene: TRBV11-2; J gene: TRBJ1-1; CDR3 protein: CASSPLGGGITEAFF; CDR3 DNA: TGTGCCAGCAGCCCCCTCGGAGGGGGCATAACTGAAGCTTTCTTT
clone size: .; D gene: .; V gene: TRBV5-1; J gene: TRBJ2-7; CDR3 protein: CASSPDWVEQYF; CDR3 DNA: TGCGCCAGCAGCCCGGACTGGGTCGAGCAGTACTTC
clone size: .; D gene: .; V gene: TRBV4-2; J gene: TRBJ2-3; CDR3 protein: CASSQAEGGTDTQYF; CDR3 DNA: TGTGCCAGCAGCCAAGCCGAAGGCGGAACAGATACGCAGTATTTT
clone size: .; D gene: .; V gene: TRBV6-2/TRBV6-3; J gene: TRBJ1-2; CDR3 protein: CASSYPGAGLNYGYTF; CDR3 DNA: TGTGCCAGCAGTTACCCCGGTGCAGGGCTTAACTATGGCTACACCTTC
clone size: .; D gene: .; V gene: TRBV4-1; J gene: TRBJ2-7; CDR3 protein: CASSQASWDNSYEQYF; CDR3 DNA: TGCGCCAGCAGCCAAGCCTCCTGGGACAACTCCTACGAGCAGTACTTC
clone size: .; D gene: TRBD2; V gene: TRBV7-2; J gene: TRBJ2-1; CDR3 protein: CASSLTSGTYNEQFF; CDR3 DNA: TGTGCCAGCAGCTTGACTAGCGGGACCTACAATGAGCAGTTCTTC
clone size: .; D gene: .; V gene: TRBV5-4; J gene: TRBJ2-1; CDR3 protein: CASSPRLGRGPSNEQFF; CDR3 DNA: TGTGCCAGCAGCCCCCGGTTGGGCAGGGGACCCTCCAATGAGCAGTTCTTC
clone size: .; D gene: TRBD2; V gene: TRBV5-1; J gene: TRBJ2-2; CDR3 protein: CASRRTSGRGTGELFF; CDR3 DNA: TGCGCCAGCAGGCGGACTAGCGGGAGAGGGACCGGGGAGCTGTTTTTT
clone size: .; D gene: TRBD2; V gene: TRBV7-3; J gene: TRBJ2-1; CDR3 protein: CASSSGLAGANEQFF; CDR3 DNA: TGTGCCAGCAGCTCGGGACTAGCGGGGGCGAATGAGCAGTTCTTC
clone size: .; D gene: .; V gene: TRBV3-1/TRBV3-2; J gene: TRBJ2-3; CDR3 protein: CASSQEGPLTDTQYF; CDR3 DNA: TGTGCCAGCAGCCAAGAGGGGCCTCTCACAGATACGCAGTATTTT
clone size: .; D gene: .; V gene: TRBV18; J gene: TRBJ2-7; CDR3 protein: CASSPPYGSSYEQYF; CDR3 DNA: TGTGCCAGCTCACCACCGTACGGGAGCTCCTACGAGCAGTACTTC
clone size: .; D gene: .; V gene: TRBV5-4; J gene: TRBJ2-7; CDR3 protein: CASSSGENSYEQYF; CDR3 DNA: TGTGCCAGCAGCTCGGGGGAAAACTCCTACGAGCAGTACTTC
clone size: .; D gene: .; V gene: TRBV7-9; J gene: TRBJ1-1; CDR3 protein: CASSSPTGPTEAFF; CDR3 DNA: TGTGCCAGCAGCTCTCCGACAGGACCCACTGAAGCTTTCTTT
clone size: once; D gene: .; V gene: TRBV19; J gene: TRBJ1-1; CDR3 protein: CATGREGFIF; CDR3 DNA: TGTGCCACCGGCCGGGAGGGATTTATATTT
clone size: .; D gene: .; V gene: TRBV28; J gene: TRBJ1-2; CDR3 protein: CASSLTQGIYGYTF; CDR3 DNA: TGTGCCAGCAGTTTAACTCAGGGGATCTATGGCTACACCTTC
clone size: .; D gene: .; V gene: TRBV9; J gene: TRBJ1-5; CDR3 protein: CASSGASNQPQHF; CDR3 DNA: TGTGCCAGCAGCGGGGCAAGCAATCAGCCCCAGCATTTT
clone size: .; D gene: .; V gene: TRBV9; J gene: TRBJ1-3; CDR3 protein: CASSVDFDTIYF; CDR3 DNA: TGTGCCAGCAGCGTAGATTTCGACACCATATATTTT
clone size: once; D gene: TRBD2; V gene: TRBV7-9; J gene: TRBJ2-7; CDR3 protein: CASSHGLAGANEQYF; CDR3 DNA: TGTGCCAGCAGCCACGGACTAGCGGGAGCCAACGAGCAGTACTTC
clone size: few; D gene: .; V gene: TRBV18; J gene: TRBJ2-1; CDR3 protein: CASSPPSGATEQFF; CDR3 DNA: TGTGCCAGCTCACCCCCCAGCGGAGCTACTGAGCAGTTCTTC
clone size: few; D gene: TRBD1; V gene: TRBV19; J gene: TRBJ1-2; CDR3 protein: CASSISGQGIGYGYTF; CDR3 DNA: TGTGCCAGTAGTATAAGTGGACAGGGGATCGGCTATGGCTACACCTTC
clone size: .; D gene: TRBD1; V gene: TRBV7-2; J gene: TRBJ1-2; CDR3 protein: CASSSQGSGYGYTF; CDR3 DNA: TGTGCCAGCAGCTCACAGGGGTCCGGCTATGGCTACACCTTC
clone size: .; D gene: TRBD2; V gene: TRBV5-6; J gene: TRBJ2-3; CDR3 protein: CASSYRTSGTYSTDTQYF; CDR3 DNA: TGTGCCAGCAGCTACCGGACTAGCGGGACCTATAGCACAGATACGCAGTATTTT
clone size: .; D gene: TRBD1; V gene: TRBV4-2; J gene: TRBJ2-1; CDR3 protein: CASSQQAGQGAPDEQFF; CDR3 DNA: TGTGCCAGCAGCCAGCAAGCGGGACAGGGGGCGCCTGATGAGCAGTTCTTC